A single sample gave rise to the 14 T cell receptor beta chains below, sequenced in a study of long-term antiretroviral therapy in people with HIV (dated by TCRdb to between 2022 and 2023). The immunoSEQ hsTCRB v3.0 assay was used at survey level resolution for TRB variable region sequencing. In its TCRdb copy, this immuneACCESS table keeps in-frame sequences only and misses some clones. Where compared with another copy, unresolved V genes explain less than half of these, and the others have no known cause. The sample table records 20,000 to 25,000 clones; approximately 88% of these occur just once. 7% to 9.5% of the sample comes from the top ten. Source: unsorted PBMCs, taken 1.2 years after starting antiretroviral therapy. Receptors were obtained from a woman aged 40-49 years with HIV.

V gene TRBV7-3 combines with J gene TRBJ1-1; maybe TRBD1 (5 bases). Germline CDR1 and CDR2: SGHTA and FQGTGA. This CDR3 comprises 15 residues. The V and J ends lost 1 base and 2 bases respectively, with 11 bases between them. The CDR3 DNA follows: TGTGCCAGCAGCTTAAGACAGCTAGCCAACACTGAAGCTTTCTTT. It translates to CASSLRQLANTEAFF.

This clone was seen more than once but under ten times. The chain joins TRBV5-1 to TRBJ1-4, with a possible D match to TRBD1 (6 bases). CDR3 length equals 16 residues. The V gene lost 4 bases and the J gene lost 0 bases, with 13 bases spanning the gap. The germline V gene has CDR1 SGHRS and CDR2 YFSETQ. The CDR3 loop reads CASSRTGFATNEKLFF. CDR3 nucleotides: TGCGCCAGCAGCCGAACAGGGTTTGCAACTAATGAAAAACTGTTTTTT. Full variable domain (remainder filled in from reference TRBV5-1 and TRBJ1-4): KAGVTQTPRYLIKTRGQQVTLSCSPISGHRSVSWYQQTPGQGLQFLFEYFSETQRNKGNFPGRFSGRQFSNSRSEMNVSTLELGDSALYLCASSRTGFATNEKLFFGSGTQLSVL.

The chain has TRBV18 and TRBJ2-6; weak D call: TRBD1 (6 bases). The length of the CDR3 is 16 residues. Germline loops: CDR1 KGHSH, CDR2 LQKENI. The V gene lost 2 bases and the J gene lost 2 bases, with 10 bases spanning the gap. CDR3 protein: CASSPIAGAGANVLTF. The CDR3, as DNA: TGTGCCAGCTCACCAATAGCAGGGGCTGGGGCCAACGTCCTGACTTTC. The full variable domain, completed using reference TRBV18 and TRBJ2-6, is NAGVMQNPRHLVRRRGQEARLRCSPMKGHSHVYWYRQLPEEGLKFMVYLQKENIIDESGMPKERFSAEFPKEGPSILRIQQVVRGDSAAYFCASSPIAGAGANVLTFGAGSRLTVL.

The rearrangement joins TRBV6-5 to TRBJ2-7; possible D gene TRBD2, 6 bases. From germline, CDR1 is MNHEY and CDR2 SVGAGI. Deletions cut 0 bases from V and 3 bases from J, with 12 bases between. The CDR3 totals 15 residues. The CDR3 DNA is TGTGCCAGCAGTTACTCCGGGACTTACCACTACGAGCAGTACTTC. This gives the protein CASSYSGTYHYEQYF.

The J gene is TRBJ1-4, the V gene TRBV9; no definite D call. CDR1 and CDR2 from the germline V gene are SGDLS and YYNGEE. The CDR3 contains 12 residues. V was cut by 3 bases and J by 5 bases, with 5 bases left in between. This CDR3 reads CASSGLNEKLFF. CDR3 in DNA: TGTGCCAGCAGCGGACTAAATGAAAAACTGTTTTTT. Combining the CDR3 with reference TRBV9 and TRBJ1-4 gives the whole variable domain DSGVTQTPKHLITATGQRVTLRCSPRSGDLSVYWYQQSLDQGLQFLIQYYNGEERAKGNILERFSAQQFPDLHSELNLSSLELGDSALYFCASSGLNEKLFFGSGTQLSVL.

CDR3 residues: CASSPRAGGAGEKLFF. The CDR3 region has the DNA TGTGCCAGCAGTCCGAGGGCCGGGGGCGCGGGTGAAAAACTGTTTTTT. The chain joins TRBV27 to TRBJ1-4; TRBD1 might be the D (6 bases). The germline gives CDR1 MNHEY, CDR2 SMNVEV (reference sequence). The CDR3 length is 16 residues. V gave up 5 bases and J gave up 7 bases, with 20 bases separating them.

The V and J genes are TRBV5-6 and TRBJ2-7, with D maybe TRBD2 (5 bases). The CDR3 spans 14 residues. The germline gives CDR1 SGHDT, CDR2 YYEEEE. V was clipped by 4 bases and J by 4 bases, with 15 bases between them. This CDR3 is CASSTRTGFYEQYF. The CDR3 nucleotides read TGTGCCAGCAGCACCCGGACGGGGTTTTACGAGCAGTACTTC.

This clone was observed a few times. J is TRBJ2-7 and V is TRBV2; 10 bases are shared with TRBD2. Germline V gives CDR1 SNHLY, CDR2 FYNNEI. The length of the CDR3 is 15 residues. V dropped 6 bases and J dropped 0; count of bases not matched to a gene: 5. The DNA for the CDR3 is TGTGCCAGCAGGGGACTAGCGCAGAGCTCCTACGAGCAGTACTTC. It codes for CASRGLAQSSYEQYF. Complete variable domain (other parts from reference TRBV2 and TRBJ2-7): EPEVTQTPSHQVTQMGQEVILRCVPISNHLYFYWYRQILGQKVEFLVSFYNNEISEKSEIFDDQFSVERPDGSNFTLKIRSTKLEDSAMYFCASRGLAQSSYEQYFGPGTRLTVT.

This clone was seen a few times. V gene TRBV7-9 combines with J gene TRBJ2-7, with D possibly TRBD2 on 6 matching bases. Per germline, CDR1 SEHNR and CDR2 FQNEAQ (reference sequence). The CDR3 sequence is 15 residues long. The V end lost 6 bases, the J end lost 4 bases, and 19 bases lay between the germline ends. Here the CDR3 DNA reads TGTGCCAGCAGTTCCGCAGGGACGGGGGATTACGAGCAGTACTTC. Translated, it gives CASSSAGTGDYEQYF. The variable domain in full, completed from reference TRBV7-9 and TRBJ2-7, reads DTGVSQNPRHKITKRGQNVTFRCDPISEHNRLYWYRQTLGQGPEFLTYFQNEAQLEKSRLLSDRFSAERPKGSFSTLEIQRTEQGDSAMYLCASSSAGTGDYEQYFGPGTRLTVT.

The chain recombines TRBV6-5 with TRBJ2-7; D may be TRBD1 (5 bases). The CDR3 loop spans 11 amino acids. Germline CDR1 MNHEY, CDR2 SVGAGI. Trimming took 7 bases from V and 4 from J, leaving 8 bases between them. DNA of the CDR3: TGTGCCAGCACCCAGGGATACGAGCAGTACTTC. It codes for CASTQGYEQYF.

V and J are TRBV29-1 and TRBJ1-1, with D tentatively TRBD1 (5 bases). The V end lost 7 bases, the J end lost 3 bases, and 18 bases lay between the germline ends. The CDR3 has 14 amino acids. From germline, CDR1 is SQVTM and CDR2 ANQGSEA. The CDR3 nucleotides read TGCAGCGGCTTGCCAGGGATGACGGACACTGAAGCTTTCTTT. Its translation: CSGLPGMTDTEAFF.

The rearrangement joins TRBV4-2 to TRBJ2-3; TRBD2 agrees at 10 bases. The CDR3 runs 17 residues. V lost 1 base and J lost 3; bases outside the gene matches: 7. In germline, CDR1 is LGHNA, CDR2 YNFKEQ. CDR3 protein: CASSQAPASGGTDTQYF. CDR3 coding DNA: TGTGCCAGCAGCCAAGCCCCCGCTAGCGGGGGAACAGATACGCAGTATTTT.

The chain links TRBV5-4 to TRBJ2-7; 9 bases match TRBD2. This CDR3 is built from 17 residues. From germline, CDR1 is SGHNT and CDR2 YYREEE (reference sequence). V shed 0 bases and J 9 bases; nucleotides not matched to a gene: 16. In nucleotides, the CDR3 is TGTGCCAGCAGCTTGGTTCTAGCGGGATCTCCTAGGGCTCGGCAGTACTTC. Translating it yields CASSLVLAGSPRARQYF.

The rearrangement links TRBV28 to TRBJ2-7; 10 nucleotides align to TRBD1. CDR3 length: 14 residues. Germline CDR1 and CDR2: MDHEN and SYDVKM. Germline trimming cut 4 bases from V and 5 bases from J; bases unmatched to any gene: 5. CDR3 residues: CASSSGTGVDEQYF. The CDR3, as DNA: TGTGCCAGCAGTTCCGGGACAGGGGTTGACGAGCAGTACTTC.